This TCR beta chain was captured by sequencing in a study of hypomethylating agent response in myelodysplastic syndrome. Study-wide context: Patients received azacitidine (about 75% of the 11) or decitabine (3 of 11). Of these patients, about 6 responded (complete response or hematologic improvement) and roughly 5 did not. Non-responders met neither complete response nor hematologic improvement criteria, which defined response. A diploid cytogenetic profile was most common; mean age about 70 +/- 6 years.

Clones were sequenced by immunoSEQ multiplex PCR, and TCRdb holds only the in-frame ones, with some missing. Here the sample spans approximately 4,500 clones, around 82% being singletons. The CDR3 spans 15 residues. V was clipped by 2 bases and J by 7 bases, with 12 bases between them. The germline V gene encodes CDR1 MNHEY and CDR2 SVGAGI. The input for sequencing was bone marrow, taken before or after starting hypomethylating agent treatment for myelodysplastic syndrome (not recorded which). The J gene is TRBJ1-6, the V gene TRBV6-5, with no clear D. The clonotype was recovered from a human donor with myelodysplastic syndrome. The CDR3 region is CASSYARVLNSPLHF. CDR3 nucleotides: TGTGCCAGCAGTTACGCGAGGGTGCTCAATTCACCCCTCCACTTT.